This T cell receptor (beta chain) originates from a study of a mutant IDH1 vaccine in newly diagnosed glioma. Overall study: Earlier treatment was radiotherapy, temozolomide, or both, with most getting both.

Time point noted: baseline, week 1 (first vaccination visit). The treatment here: pre-vaccination baseline after standard-of-care therapy. New IDH1-mutant, ATRX-lost WHO grade 3 or 4 astrocytomas occurred in donors. Some clones are missing from TCRdb's copy, which holds only in-frame ones; the method was immunoSEQ multiplex PCR. This sample has over 75,000 clones, with around nine tenths found just once. CDR3 length equals 13 residues. Germline V gene lookup returns CDR1 MNHEY and CDR2 SMNVEV (reference sequence). V was trimmed by 5 bases and J by 2 bases, leaving 7 bases between them. To note about this clone: The antigen is undetermined.

Points from the study as a whole: The study observed vaccine-induced immune responses in 90% to 95% of patients.

V usage is TRBV27 and J usage is TRBJ1-5, with TRBD1 as a possible D gene (5 bases). The TCR was taken from a woman in her fifties or sixties with glioma. The specimen comprised PBMCs, sampled from a glioma patient treated with radiotherapy, temozolomide or both. The CDR3 is CASSRDRNQPQHF. Written as DNA, the CDR3 is TGTGCCAGCAGTCGGGACCGCAATCAGCCCCAGCATTTT.